This T cell receptor (beta chain) stems from a study of vaccination effects on CD4 cells after COVID-19. Prior to sequencing, the ViraFEST assay stimulated PBMC with viral peptide pools, which expanded the antigen-specific CD4+ T cells. With more than 9 days of culture completed, CD4+ T cells were isolated. Each participant received a vaccine that was either BNT162b2 or mRNA-1273, given as two doses. Comment on this clone: The antigen is unknown.

Method: immunoSEQ multiplex PCR; TCRdb's copy keeps in-frame clones and lacks some. The profile shows approximately 26,000 clones, roughly 70% of them singletons. From germline, CDR1 is SNHLY and CDR2 FYNNEI. This CDR3 spans 11 amino acids. V lost 6 bases and J lost 7, with 9 bases in between. Source: CD4+ T cells from PBMCs cultured with HCoV-NL63 spike peptides, taken after COVID-19 vaccination. The genes are TRBV2 and TRBJ1-2, with D uncertain. The TCR comes from a human donor who received a COVID-19 vaccine. CDR3 protein: CASREYSGYTF. As DNA, the CDR3 is TGTGCCAGCAGAGAGTATAGTGGCTACACCTTC.